This T cell receptor beta chain was captured by sequencing in a study of post-analysis software for immune sequencing data. At the level of the study: Clinical courses comprised relapsing-remitting, secondary progressive and progressive-relapsing multiple sclerosis.

This clonotype was seen many times. The target antigen is unknown. Trimming removed 0 bases from V and 4 bases from J, with 8 bases in between. CDR1 SGHRS and CDR2 YFSETQ come from the germline V gene. The CDR3 sequence is 14 residues long. Points from the study as a whole: Normalized Chao1 diversity in multiple sclerosis patients fell significantly below that of controls. Elevated frequency relative to controls characterized 4 or 5 TRBV segments in patients, TRBV5-6, TRBV5-1 and TRBV20-1 among them.

Prepared TCR beta cDNA libraries contained unique molecular identifiers. From the PCR reads, TCRdb called clonotypes with MiXCR, one entry per CDR3 protein. The top ten clones hold more than 3% of a sample with about 200,000 distinct CDR3 sequences, over 25% of them seen once. The material sequenced was blood. The clonotype was recovered from a girl aged 2-17 years with multiple sclerosis. The chain carries TRBV5-1 and TRBJ2-1; D is unresolved. CDR3 DNA: TGCGCCAGCAGCTTGGGGGCGGATTACAATGAGCAGTTCTTC. Protein: CASSLGADYNEQFF.